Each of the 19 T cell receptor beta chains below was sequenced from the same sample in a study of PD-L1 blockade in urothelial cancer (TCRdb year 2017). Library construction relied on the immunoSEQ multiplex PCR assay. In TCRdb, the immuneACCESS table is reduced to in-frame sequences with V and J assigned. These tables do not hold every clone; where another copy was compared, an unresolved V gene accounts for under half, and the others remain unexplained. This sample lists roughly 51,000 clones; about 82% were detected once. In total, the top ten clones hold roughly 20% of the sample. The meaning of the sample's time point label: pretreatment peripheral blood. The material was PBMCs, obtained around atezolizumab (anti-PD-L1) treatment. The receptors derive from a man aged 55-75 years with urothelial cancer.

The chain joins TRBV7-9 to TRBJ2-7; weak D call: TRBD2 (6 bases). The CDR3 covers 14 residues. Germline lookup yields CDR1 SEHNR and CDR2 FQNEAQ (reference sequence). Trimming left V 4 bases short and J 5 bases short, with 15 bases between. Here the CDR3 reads CASSSTSLQDEQYF. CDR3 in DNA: TGTGCCAGCAGCTCTACTAGCTTGCAAGACGAGCAGTACTTC.

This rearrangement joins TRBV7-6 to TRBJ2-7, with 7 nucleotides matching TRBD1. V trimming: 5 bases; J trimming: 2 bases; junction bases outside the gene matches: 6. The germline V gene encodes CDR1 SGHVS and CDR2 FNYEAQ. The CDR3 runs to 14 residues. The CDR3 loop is CASSKNRGPYEQYF. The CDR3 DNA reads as TGTGCCAGCAGCAAAAACAGGGGACCCTACGAGCAGTACTTC. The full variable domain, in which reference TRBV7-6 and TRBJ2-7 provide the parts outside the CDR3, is GAGVSQSPRYKVTKRGQDVALRCDPISGHVSLYWYRQALGQGPEFLTYFNYEAQQDKSGLPNDRFSAERPEGSISTLTIQRTEQRDSAMYRCASSKNRGPYEQYFGPGTRLTVT.

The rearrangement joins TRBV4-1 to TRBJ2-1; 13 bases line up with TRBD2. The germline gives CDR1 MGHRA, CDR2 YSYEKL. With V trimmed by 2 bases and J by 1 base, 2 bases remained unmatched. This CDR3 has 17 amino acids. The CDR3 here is CASSQRTSGSSYNEQFF. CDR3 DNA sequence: TGCGCCAGCAGCCAAAGGACTAGCGGGAGTTCCTACAATGAGCAGTTCTTC.

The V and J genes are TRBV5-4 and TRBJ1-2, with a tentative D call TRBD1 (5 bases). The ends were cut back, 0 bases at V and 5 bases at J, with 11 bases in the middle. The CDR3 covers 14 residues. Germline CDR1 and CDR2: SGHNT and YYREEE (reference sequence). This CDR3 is CASSLDPGGYGYTF. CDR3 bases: TGTGCCAGCAGCTTGGATCCCGGGGGGTATGGCTACACCTTC.

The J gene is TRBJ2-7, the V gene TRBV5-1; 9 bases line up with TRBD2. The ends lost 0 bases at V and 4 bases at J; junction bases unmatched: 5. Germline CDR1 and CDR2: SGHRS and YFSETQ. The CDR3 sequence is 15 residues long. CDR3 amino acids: CASSLVSGSGYEQYF. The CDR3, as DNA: TGCGCCAGCAGCTTGGTTAGCGGGAGTGGGTACGAGCAGTACTTC. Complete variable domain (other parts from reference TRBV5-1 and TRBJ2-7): KAGVTQTPRYLIKTRGQQVTLSCSPISGHRSVSWYQQTPGQGLQFLFEYFSETQRNKGNFPGRFSGRQFSNSRSEMNVSTLELGDSALYLCASSLVSGSGYEQYFGPGTRLTVT.

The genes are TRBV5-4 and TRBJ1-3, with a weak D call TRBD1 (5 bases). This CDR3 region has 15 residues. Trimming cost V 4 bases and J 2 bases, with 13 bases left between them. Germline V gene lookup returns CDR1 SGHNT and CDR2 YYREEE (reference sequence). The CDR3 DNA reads TGTGCCAGCAGCAATAGCATAGGGGCTGGAAACACCATATATTTT. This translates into CASSNSIGAGNTIYF.

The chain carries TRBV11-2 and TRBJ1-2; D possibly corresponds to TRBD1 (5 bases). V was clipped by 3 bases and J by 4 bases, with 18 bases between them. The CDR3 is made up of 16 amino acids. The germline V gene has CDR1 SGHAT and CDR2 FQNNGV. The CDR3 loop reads CASSFRRDGRIYGYTF. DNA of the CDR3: TGTGCCAGCAGCTTTAGAAGGGACGGGAGAATCTATGGCTACACCTTC.

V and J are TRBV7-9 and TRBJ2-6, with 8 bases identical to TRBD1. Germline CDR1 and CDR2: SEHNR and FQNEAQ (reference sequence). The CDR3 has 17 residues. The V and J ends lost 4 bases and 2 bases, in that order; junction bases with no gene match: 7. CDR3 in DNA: TGTGCCAGCAGCTCAGGACAGGGTGGGGCTGGGGCCAACGTCCTGACTTTC. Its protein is CASSSGQGGAGANVLTF.

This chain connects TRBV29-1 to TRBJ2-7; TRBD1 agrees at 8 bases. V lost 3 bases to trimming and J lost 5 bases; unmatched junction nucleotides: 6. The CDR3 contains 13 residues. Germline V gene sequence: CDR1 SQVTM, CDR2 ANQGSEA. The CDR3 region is CSVDGQGQDEQYF. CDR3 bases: TGCAGCGTTGATGGACAGGGTCAGGACGAGCAGTACTTC.

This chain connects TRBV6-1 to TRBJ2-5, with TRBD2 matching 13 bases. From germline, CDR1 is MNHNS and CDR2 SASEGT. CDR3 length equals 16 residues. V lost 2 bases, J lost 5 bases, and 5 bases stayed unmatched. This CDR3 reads CASSENTSGRGETQYF. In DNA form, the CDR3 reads TGTGCCAGCAGTGAAAACACTAGCGGGAGGGGGGAGACCCAGTACTTC.

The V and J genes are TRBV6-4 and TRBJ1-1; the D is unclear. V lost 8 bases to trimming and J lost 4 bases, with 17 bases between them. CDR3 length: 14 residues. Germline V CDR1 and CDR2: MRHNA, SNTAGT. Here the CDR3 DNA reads TGTGCCAGCCGCCCCGACCGGGTGGGCACTGAAGCTTTCTTT. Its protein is CASRPDRVGTEAFF.

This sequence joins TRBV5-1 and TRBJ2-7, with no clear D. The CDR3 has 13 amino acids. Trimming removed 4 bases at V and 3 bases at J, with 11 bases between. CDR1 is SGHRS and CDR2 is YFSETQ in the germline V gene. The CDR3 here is CASSNPPRYEQYF. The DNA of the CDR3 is TGCGCCAGCAGCAACCCCCCGCGCTACGAGCAGTACTTC.

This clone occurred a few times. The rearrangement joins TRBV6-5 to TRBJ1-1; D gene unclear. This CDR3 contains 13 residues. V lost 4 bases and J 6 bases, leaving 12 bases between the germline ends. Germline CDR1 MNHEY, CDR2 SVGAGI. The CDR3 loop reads CASSFRRDSEAFF. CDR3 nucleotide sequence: TGTGCCAGCAGTTTCCGACGGGATTCTGAAGCTTTCTTT.

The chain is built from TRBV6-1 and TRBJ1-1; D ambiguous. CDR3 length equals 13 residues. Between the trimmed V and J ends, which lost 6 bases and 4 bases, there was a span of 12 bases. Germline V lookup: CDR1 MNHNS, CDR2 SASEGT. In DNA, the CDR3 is TGTGCCAGCAGGAGGGTGGGTGCCACTGAAGCTTTCTTT. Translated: CASRRVGATEAFF.

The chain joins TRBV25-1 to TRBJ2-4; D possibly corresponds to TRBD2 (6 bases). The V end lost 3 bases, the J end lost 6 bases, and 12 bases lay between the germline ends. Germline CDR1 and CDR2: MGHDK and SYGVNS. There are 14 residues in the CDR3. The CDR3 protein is CASSDGAEGNIQYF. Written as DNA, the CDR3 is TGTGCCAGCAGTGACGGAGCGGAGGGAAACATTCAGTACTTC.

The CDR3 is CASSFRAGPSSYNEQFF. The CDR3 bases are TGTGCCAGCAGCTTTCGAGCGGGACCGAGCTCCTACAATGAGCAGTTCTTC. The chain carries TRBV11-3 and TRBJ2-1, with 7 bases that match TRBD2. V lost 3 bases and J lost 0; bases outside the gene matches: 8. The CDR3 totals 17 residues. Germline V gene data show CDR1 as SGHNT and CDR2 as YENEEA. Filled out from reference TRBV11-3 and TRBJ2-1, the complete variable domain reads EAGVVQSPRYKIIEKKQPVAFWCNPISGHNTLYWYLQNLGQGPELLIRYENEEAVDDSQLPKDRFSAERLKGVDSTLKIQPAELGDSAVYLCASSFRAGPSSYNEQFFGPGTRLTVL.

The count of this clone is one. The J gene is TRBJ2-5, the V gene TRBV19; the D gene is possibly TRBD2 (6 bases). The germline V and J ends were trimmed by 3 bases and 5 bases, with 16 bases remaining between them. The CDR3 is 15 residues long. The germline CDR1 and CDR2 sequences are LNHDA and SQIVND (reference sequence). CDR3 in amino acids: CASSIGAGLAETQYF. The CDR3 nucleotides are TGTGCCAGTAGTATTGGAGCGGGCCTCGCGGAGACCCAGTACTTC.

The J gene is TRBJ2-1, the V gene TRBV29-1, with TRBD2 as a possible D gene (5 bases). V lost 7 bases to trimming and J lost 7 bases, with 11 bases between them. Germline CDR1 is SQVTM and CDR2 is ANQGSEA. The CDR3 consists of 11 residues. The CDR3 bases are TGCAGCGCAAGGGAGAGGAATGAGCAGTTCTTC. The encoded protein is CSARERNEQFF.

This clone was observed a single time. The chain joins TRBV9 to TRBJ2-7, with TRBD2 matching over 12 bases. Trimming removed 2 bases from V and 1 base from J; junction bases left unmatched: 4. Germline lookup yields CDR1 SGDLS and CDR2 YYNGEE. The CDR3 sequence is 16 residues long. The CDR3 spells CASSVGTSGLSYEQYF. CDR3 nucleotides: TGTGCCAGCAGCGTCGGGACTAGCGGGTTATCCTACGAGCAGTACTTC.